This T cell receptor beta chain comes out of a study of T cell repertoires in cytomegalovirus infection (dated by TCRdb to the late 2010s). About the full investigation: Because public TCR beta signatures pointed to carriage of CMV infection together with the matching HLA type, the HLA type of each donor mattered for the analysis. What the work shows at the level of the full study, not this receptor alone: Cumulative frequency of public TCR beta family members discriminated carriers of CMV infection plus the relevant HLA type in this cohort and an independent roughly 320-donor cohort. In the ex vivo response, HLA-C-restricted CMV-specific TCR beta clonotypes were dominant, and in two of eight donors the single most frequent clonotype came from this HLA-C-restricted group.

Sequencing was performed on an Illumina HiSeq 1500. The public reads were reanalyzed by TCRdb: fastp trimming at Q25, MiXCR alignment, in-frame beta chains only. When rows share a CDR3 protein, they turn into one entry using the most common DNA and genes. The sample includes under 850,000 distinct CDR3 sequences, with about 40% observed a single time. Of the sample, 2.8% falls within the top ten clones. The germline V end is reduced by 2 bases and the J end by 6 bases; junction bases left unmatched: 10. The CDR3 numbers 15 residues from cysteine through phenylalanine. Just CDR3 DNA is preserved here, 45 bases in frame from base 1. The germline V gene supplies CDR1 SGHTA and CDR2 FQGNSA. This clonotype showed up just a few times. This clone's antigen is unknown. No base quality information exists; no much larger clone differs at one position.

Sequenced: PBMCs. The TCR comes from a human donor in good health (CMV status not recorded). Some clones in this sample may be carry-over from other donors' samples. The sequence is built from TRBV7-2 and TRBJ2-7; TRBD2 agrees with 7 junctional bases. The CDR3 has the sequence CASSLRAGAASEQYF. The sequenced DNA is TGTGCCAGCAGCTTAAGGGCGGGAGCCGCCTCCGAGCAGTACTTC.